The 24 T cell receptor beta chains listed next were all sequenced from one sample in a study of Tregs in tolerant kidney transplant recipients. Some clones are missing from TCRdb's copy, which holds only in-frame ones; the method was immunoSEQ multiplex PCR. The data hold tens of thousands of clones, with more than 70% observed a single time. Sequenced input: CD4+ T cells from blood. Receptors were obtained from a human donor in good health.

This chain links TRBV2 with TRBJ1-5; possibly TRBD1 for D (6 bases). Per the germline V gene, CDR1 is SNHLY and CDR2 is FYNNEI. V lost 8 bases to trimming and J lost 6 bases, with 17 bases between them. The CDR3 consists of 14 residues. The chain's CDR3 is CASLGGADGQPQHF. The DNA for the CDR3 is TGTGCCAGCTTGGGGGGCGCAGACGGTCAGCCCCAGCATTTT.

The CDR3 loop is CASSHPGQGVNTEAFF. CDR3 DNA sequence: TGTGCCAGCAGCCATCCGGGACAGGGGGTGAACACTGAAGCTTTCTTT. The J gene is TRBJ1-1, the V gene TRBV11-2; 11 bases are shared with TRBD1. With 5 bases clipped from V and 0 bases from J, the junction kept 5 bases outside the gene matches. Germline CDR1 reads SGHAT; CDR2 reads FQNNGV. The CDR3 length is 16 residues.

The chain joins TRBV11-2 to TRBJ2-3, with 7 bases fitting TRBD2. The J segment lost 1 base and the V segment lost 7 bases, leaving 8 bases of the junction unmatched. This CDR3 comprises 15 residues. Germline V gene data show CDR1 as SGHAT and CDR2 as FQNNGV. CDR3 region: CASTPSGRGTDTQYF. The DNA of the CDR3 is TGTGCCAGCACGCCTAGCGGTAGAGGCACAGATACGCAGTATTTT.

The chain recombines TRBV7-3 with TRBJ2-3, with D perhaps matching TRBD2 (5 bases). This CDR3 has 13 residues. V was cut by 2 bases and J by 3 bases, with 6 bases left in between. Germline V gene data show CDR1 as SGHTA and CDR2 as FQGTGA. For the CDR3, the DNA is TGTGCCAGCAGCTTACAGCGGACAGATACGCAGTATTTT. Translating it yields CASSLQRTDTQYF.

This clone came up once. V gene TRBV6-5 combines with J gene TRBJ2-2; TRBD2 aligns across 9 bases. CDR3 length: 14 residues. Germline CDR1 MNHEY, CDR2 SVGAGI. The V and J ends lost 7 bases and 4 bases, in that order; junction bases with no gene match: 4. CDR3 sequence: CASTLAGATGELFF. CDR3 sequence (DNA): TGTGCCAGCACATTAGCGGGGGCCACCGGGGAGCTGTTTTTT.

The genes are TRBV25-1 and TRBJ1-6; D is unresolved. This CDR3 has 18 residues. V dropped 1 base and J dropped 0 bases, with 13 bases sitting between them. Germline CDR1 MGHDK, CDR2 SYGVNS. The CDR3 nucleotides read TGTGCCAGCAGTGAATCGGTAACGCCGAGCTCCTATAATTCACCCCTCCACTTT. Amino acid sequence: CASSESVTPSSYNSPLHF.

The sample holds a few counts of this clone. The V gene is TRBV7-9, the J gene TRBJ2-7; D is perhaps TRBD1 (6 bases). V lost 4 bases and J lost 5, with 9 bases in between. The CDR3 totals 12 residues. Per germline, CDR1 SEHNR and CDR2 FQNEAQ (reference sequence). The CDR3 nucleotides read TGTGCCAGCAGCTCCCAGGGGAACGAGCAGTACTTC. Residues: CASSSQGNEQYF.

The chain couples TRBV2 to TRBJ1-2; 7 nucleotides agree with TRBD1. The V gene end was trimmed by 4 bases and the J gene end by 7 bases; junction bases not matched to a gene: 12. CDR1 SNHLY and CDR2 FYNNEI come from the germline V gene. The CDR3 covers 15 residues. This CDR3 reads CASSARTGVDFGYTF. For the CDR3, the DNA is TGTGCCAGCAGTGCCCGGACAGGAGTCGATTTTGGCTACACCTTC.

The genes are TRBV6-5 and TRBJ1-6; D uncertain. V shed 1 base and J shed 5 bases, with 12 bases lying between them. Germline V gene sequence: CDR1 MNHEY, CDR2 SVGAGI. The CDR3 covers 16 residues. The DNA for the CDR3 is TGTGCCAGCAGTTACTACCTAGCGGGGAATAATTCACCCCTCCACTTT. Translating gives CASSYYLAGNNSPLHF.

The rearrangement links TRBV14 to TRBJ2-7; D tentatively reads TRBD1 or TRBD2 (6 bases each). V lost 10 bases, J lost 3 bases, and 16 bases lay in between. The CDR3 is 13 amino acids. The V gene's germline CDR1 is SGHDN and CDR2 FVKESK. CDR3 region: CATFGGRGYEQYF. Here the CDR3 DNA reads TGTGCCACCTTCGGGGGCCGTGGCTACGAGCAGTACTTC.

The chain has TRBV7-3 and TRBJ2-3, with 7 nucleotides matching TRBD1. This CDR3 spans 16 amino acids. From germline, CDR1 is SGHTA and CDR2 FQGTGA. V was pared by 5 bases and J by 3 bases, with 11 bases of the junction left unmatched. CDR3 bases: TGTGCCAGCAGCCGTACCACAGGGGTAGGAACAGATACGCAGTATTTT. Translating it yields CASSRTTGVGTDTQYF.

The chain joins TRBV2 to TRBJ1-1, with a tentative D call TRBD1 (5 bases). This CDR3 is built from 13 residues. CDR1 is SNHLY, CDR2 FYNNEI, per germline. Trimming took 6 bases from V and 2 from J, leaving 10 bases between them. CDR3 sequence reads: CASRRDFNTEAFF. The CDR3 coding sequence is TGTGCCAGCAGGAGGGACTTCAACACTGAAGCTTTCTTT. Combining the CDR3 with reference TRBV2 and TRBJ1-1 gives the whole variable domain EPEVTQTPSHQVTQMGQEVILRCVPISNHLYFYWYRQILGQKVEFLVSFYNNEISEKSEIFDDQFSVERPDGSNFTLKIRSTKLEDSAMYFCASRRDFNTEAFFGQGTRLTVV.

The CDR3 nucleotides read TGTGCCAGCAGTTACAGGGAATCTGGAAACACCATATATTTT. Encoded protein: CASSYRESGNTIYF. The V gene is TRBV6-6, the J gene TRBJ1-3; D gene unclear. Germline V gives CDR1 MNHNY, CDR2 SVGAGI (reference sequence). V lost 2 bases and J 1 base, leaving 6 bases between the germline ends. This CDR3 contains 14 residues.

The chain combines TRBV2 with TRBJ2-3, with a tentative D call TRBD2 (6 bases). CDR1 is SNHLY and CDR2 is FYNNEI in the germline V gene. Trimming pared 7 bases from V and 1 base from J, leaving 15 bases between. The CDR3 runs to 15 residues. In DNA, the CDR3 is TGTGCCAGCACGCGCGGGGTGAGGGGCACAGATACGCAGTATTTT. Amino acids: CASTRGVRGTDTQYF.

The chain is built from TRBV30 and TRBJ2-7, with D possibly called TRBD1 or TRBD2 (5 bases each). Germline CDR1 is GTSNPN and CDR2 is SVGIG (reference sequence). V was pared by 4 bases and J by 9 bases, with 22 bases between. The CDR3 is 14 residues long. The CDR3 loop reads CAWTRVQGPAGQYF. The CDR3 DNA sequence: TGTGCCTGGACCCGAGTTCAGGGACCCGCGGGGCAGTACTTC.

Written as DNA, the CDR3 is TGTGCCAGCAGCGAACCGGGACAGGGGGCTTACGGGCCTTTCTTT. This gives the protein CASSEPGQGAYGPFF. The chain is built from TRBV5-4 and TRBJ1-1, with 12 bases that match TRBD1. CDR3 size: 15 residues. CDR1 and CDR2 from the germline V gene are SGHNT and YYREEE (reference sequence). Unmatched junction bases numbered 13, after V lost 4 bases and J lost 12 bases. The entire variable domain, with the rest obtained from reference TRBV5-4 and TRBJ1-1, is as follows: ETGVTQSPTHLIKTRGQQVTLRCSSQSGHNTVSWYQQALGQGPQFIFQYYREEENGRGNFPPRFSGLQFPNYSSELNVNALELDDSALYLCASSEPGQGAYGPFFGQGTRLTVV.

This chain connects TRBV5-1 to TRBJ1-4; no firm D call. CDR3 length: 16 amino acids. Between the trimmed V and J ends, which lost 0 bases and 0 bases, there was a span of 9 bases. Per the germline V gene, CDR1 is SGHRS and CDR2 is YFSETQ. The CDR3 nucleotides read TGCGCCAGCAGCTTGGTGTCCGGGGCAACTAATGAAAAACTGTTTTTT. Its protein is CASSLVSGATNEKLFF. Using reference TRBV5-1 and TRBJ1-4 for the parts outside the CDR3, the full variable domain is KAGVTQTPRYLIKTRGQQVTLSCSPISGHRSVSWYQQTPGQGLQFLFEYFSETQRNKGNFPGRFSGRQFSNSRSEMNVSTLELGDSALYLCASSLVSGATNEKLFFGSGTQLSVL.

This chain joins TRBV28 and TRBJ1-2; 8 bases match TRBD1. The CDR3 covers 15 residues. V lost 5 bases to trimming and J lost 7 bases; unmatched junction nucleotides: 12. The germline CDR1 and CDR2 sequences are MDHEN and SYDVKM. CDR3 nucleotide sequence: TGTGCCAGCAGTCCGCAGGGGGCTGGAGGAGGTGGCTACACCTTC. It encodes CASSPQGAGGGGYTF.

The chain uses TRBV6-1 and TRBJ2-3; D possibly uses TRBD1 or TRBD2 (5 bases each). Germline CDR1 MNHNS, CDR2 SASEGT. The CDR3 totals 13 residues. V was cut by 5 bases and J by 5 bases, with 11 bases left in between. DNA for the CDR3: TGTGCCAGCAGTAGAGGGGTGGGAGATACGCAGTATTTT. Protein product: CASSRGVGDTQYF.

The rearrangement links TRBV25-1 to TRBJ2-4; the match to TRBD2 covers 15 bases. The CDR3 runs to 18 residues. Trimming cost V 2 bases and J 7 bases; bases outside gene matches: 9. The germline CDR1 and CDR2 sequences are MGHDK and SYGVNS. The CDR3 DNA reads as TGTGCCAGCAGTGAAGGACTAGCGGGGGGGCCGAAGTCGAACATTCAGTACTTC. It yields the protein CASSEGLAGGPKSNIQYF. Full variable domain (remainder filled in from reference TRBV25-1 and TRBJ2-4): EADIYQTPRYLVIGTGKKITLECSQTMGHDKMYWYQQDPGMELHLIHYSYGVNSTEKGDLSSESTVSRIRTEHFPLTLESARPSHTSQYLCASSEGLAGGPKSNIQYFGAGTRLSVL.

This rearrangement joins TRBV29-1 to TRBJ2-5; D is unresolved. V gave up 4 bases and J gave up 3 bases, with 12 bases separating them. The CDR3 sequence is 13 residues long. Germline lookup yields CDR1 SQVTM and CDR2 ANQGSEA. CDR3 sequence (DNA): TGCAGCGTTGGTCAGGTGTTGGAAGAGACCCAGTACTTC. Its protein product is CSVGQVLEETQYF.

This clone showed up just a few times. J is TRBJ1-2 and V is TRBV7-9; the match to TRBD1 covers 10 bases. The CDR3 runs 14 residues. CDR1 is SEHNR and CDR2 is FQNEAQ in the germline V gene (reference sequence). Trimming cost V 1 base and J 8 bases; bases outside gene matches: 4. The CDR3 protein is CASSLGDRGGGYTF. The CDR3 nucleotides read TGTGCCAGCAGCTTAGGGGACAGGGGAGGAGGCTACACCTTC.

V is TRBV7-2 and J is TRBJ2-1, with TRBD2 matching 8 bases. The germline V gene has CDR1 SGHTA and CDR2 FQGNSA. V was pared by 8 bases and J by 15 bases, with 9 bases of the junction left unmatched. The CDR3 spans 11 residues. CDR3 coding DNA: TGTGCCAGCCGCGCTGGGACTAGTCGGTTCTTC. Translation: CASRAGTSRFF.

This sequence joins TRBV5-1 and TRBJ2-2, with 7 bases aligning to TRBD1. Germline V gene sequence: CDR1 SGHRS, CDR2 YFSETQ. Trimming cost V 4 bases and J 0 bases; bases outside gene matches: 3. The CDR3 spans 15 residues. Here the CDR3 reads CASSSQGANTGELFF. The CDR3 nucleotides read TGCGCCAGCAGCAGCCAGGGGGCGAACACCGGGGAGCTGTTTTTT.